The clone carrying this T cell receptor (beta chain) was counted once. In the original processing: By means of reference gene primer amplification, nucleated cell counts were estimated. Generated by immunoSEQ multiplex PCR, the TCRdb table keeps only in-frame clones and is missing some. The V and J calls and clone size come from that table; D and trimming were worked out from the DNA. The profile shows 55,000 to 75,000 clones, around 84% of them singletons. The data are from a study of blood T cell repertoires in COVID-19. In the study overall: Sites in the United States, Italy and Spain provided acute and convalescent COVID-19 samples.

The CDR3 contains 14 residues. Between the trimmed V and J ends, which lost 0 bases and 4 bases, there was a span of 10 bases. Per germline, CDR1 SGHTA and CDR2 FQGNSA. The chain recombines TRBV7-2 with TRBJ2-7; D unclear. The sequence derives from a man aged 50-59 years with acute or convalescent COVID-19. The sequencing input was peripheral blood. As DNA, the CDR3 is TGTGCCAGCAGCTTAGCACGAGTCATTTACGAGCAGTACTTC. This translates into CASSLARVIYEQYF. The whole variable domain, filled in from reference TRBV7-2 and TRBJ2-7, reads GAGVSQSPSNKVTEKGKDVELRCDPISGHTALYWYRQSLGQGLEFLIYFQGNSAPDKSGLPSDRFSAERTGGSVSTLTIQRTQQEDSAVYLCASSLARVIYEQYFGPGTRLTVT.